This TCR beta chain was recovered during a study of CD8 T cells in Susac syndrome. For this clonotype: Its target is not known.

Study-wide points: Only a relatively small number of individuals were included in the TCR sequencing and HLA analysis.

Sequencing of TCR beta was performed on blood CD8+ and CD4+ T cells. V gave up 4 bases and J gave up 6 bases; unmatched junction bases: 5. Germline CDR1 and CDR2: SGHDN and FVKESK. The CDR3 has 16 residues. An amount of RNA that ranged from roughly 0.45 to 1 ug was reverse transcribed with random hexamers. Amplification of TCR beta CDR3 across 54 Vbeta and 13 Jbeta was performed with immunoSEQ multiplex PCR. MiXCR, run by TCRdb on the immunoSEQ multiplex PCR reads, gives a single entry per CDR3 protein. The sample carries some 96,000 distinct CDR3 sequences, about 96% recorded once. What was sequenced was CD8+ T cells from PBMCs. The chain carries TRBV14 and TRBJ2-2, with TRBD2 matching over 13 bases. This clonotype was sampled from a human donor with Susac syndrome. CDR3 nucleotides: TGTGCCAGCAGCCCCCGGACTAGCGGGAGTCCCGGGGAGCTGTTTTTT. Translation gives CASSPRTSGSPGELFF. The whole variable domain, remainder taken from reference TRBV14 and TRBJ2-2, is EAGVTQFPSHSVIEKGQTVTLRCDPISGHDNLYWYRRVMGKEIKFLLHFVKESKQDESGMPNNRFLAERTGGTYSTLKVQPAELEDSGVYFCASSPRTSGSPGELFFGEGSRLTVL.